The entry below gives a single T cell receptor beta chain sequence along with its context. This sample is part of a study of blood T cell repertoires in COVID-19. This table comes from immunoSEQ multiplex PCR, and its TCRdb copy is limited to in-frame clones, with some not included. Counted here are about 150,000 clones, 80% to 90% occurring once; the ten biggest clones make up approximately 15%. Sequenced sample: peripheral blood. The sequence came from a woman between 40 and 55 years old with acute or convalescent COVID-19.

The DNA of the CDR3 is TGTGCCATCACTGCACAGGGGATGCCTGAAGCTTTCTTT. Amino acids: CAITAQGMPEAFF. V is TRBV10-3 and J is TRBJ1-1; 7 bases are shared with TRBD1. The CDR3 is 13 residues long. V gave up 7 bases and J gave up 6 bases; unmatched junction bases: 8. Germline V gene sequence: CDR1 ENHRY, CDR2 SYGVKD.